The 14 T cell receptor beta chains listed next were all sequenced from one sample in a study of T-cell reconstitution after alpha-beta-depleted transplantation in children. The library targeted TCRbeta and was prepared with unique molecular identifiers. Using its own MiXCR run on the PCR reads, TCRdb lists one record per CDR3 protein. The sample includes hundreds of thousands of distinct CDR3 sequences, roughly 15% seen only once; the top ten take around two fifths. The source was PBMCs, mostly from graft donor cells, collected 360 days after TCRalphabeta/CD19-depleted stem cell transplant. All receptors derive from a male patient aged 2 to 10 who had a stem cell transplant for acute lymphoblastic leukemia, so the T cells may come from the graft donor.

A few counts support this clonotype. The chain recombines TRBV11-1 with TRBJ1-5; D uncertain. The germline V gene has CDR1 SGHAT and CDR2 FQDESV (reference sequence). Trimming took off 3 bases at V and 3 bases at J, with 6 bases between the two ends. The CDR3 extends over 13 amino acids. CDR3 DNA sequence: TGTGCCAGCAGCTTTACAGACAATCAGCCCCAGCATTTT. Protein: CASSFTDNQPQHF.

This clonotype was detected a few times. The chain uses TRBV15 and TRBJ2-7, with 7 bases aligning to TRBD2. With 0 bases clipped from V and 3 bases from J, the junction kept 2 bases outside the gene matches. The CDR3 has 14 amino acids. CDR1 is LNHNV and CDR2 is YYDKDF in the germline V gene (reference sequence). CDR3 region: CATSREGGDYEQYF. The DNA of the CDR3 is TGTGCCACCAGCAGAGAGGGGGGGGACTACGAGCAGTACTTC.

The CDR3 DNA reads as TGCAGCGTTGTCGGGCGGGGGAGCTCCTACAATGAGCAGTTCTTC. This translates into CSVVGRGSSYNEQFF. The chain has TRBV29-1 and TRBJ2-1, with 7 bases aligning to TRBD2. J was trimmed by 0 bases and V by 4 bases; bases with no gene match: 6. Germline CDR1 SQVTM, CDR2 ANQGSEA. The CDR3 sequence is 15 residues long.

This clonotype was detected only a few times. The rearrangement uses TRBV13 and TRBJ2-1, with TRBD2 identical over 7 bases. V lost 8 bases, J lost 7 bases, and 11 bases stayed unmatched. Germline V gene lookup returns CDR1 PRHDT and CDR2 FYEKMQ (reference sequence). This CDR3 region has 14 residues. As DNA, the CDR3 is TGTGCCAGCTCGGGGGGACCCATGATGAATGAGCAGTTCTTC. This gives the protein CASSGGPMMNEQFF. Full variable domain (missing parts from reference TRBV13 and TRBJ2-1): AAGVIQSPRHLIKEKRETATLKCYPIPRHDTVYWYQQGPGQDPQFLISFYEKMQSDKGSIPDRFSAQQFSDYHSELNMSSLELGDSALYFCASSGGPMMNEQFFGPGTRLTVL.

The sample holds a few counts of this clonotype. The chain has TRBV5-1 and TRBJ2-1; D is uncertain. The CDR3 covers 14 residues. Trimming cost V 0 bases and J 7 bases, with 11 bases left between them. Per the germline V gene, CDR1 is SGHRS and CDR2 is YFSETQ. CDR3 amino acids: CASSLVGPANEQFF. The CDR3 DNA reads as TGCGCCAGCAGCTTGGTAGGGCCGGCGAATGAGCAGTTCTTC.

There are a few counts of this clonotype. The chain employs TRBV27 and TRBJ2-1, with D perhaps TRBD1 or TRBD2 (6 bases each). The CDR3 length is 15 residues. Trimming took 5 bases from V and 6 from J, leaving 17 bases between them. Germline lookup yields CDR1 MNHEY and CDR2 SMNVEV (reference sequence). The CDR3 DNA sequence: TGTGCCAGCAGTGGGGGGCCACTCACCTTCAATGAGCAGTTCTTC. As protein: CASSGGPLTFNEQFF.

There are many counts of this clonotype. The V and J genes are TRBV7-2 and TRBJ1-5; D is unclear. Trimming took 0 bases from V and 4 from J, leaving 7 bases between them. The CDR3 runs to 14 residues. The germline V gene encodes CDR1 SGHTA and CDR2 FQGNSA. CDR3 loop: CASSLATPNQPQHF. The CDR3 DNA reads TGTGCCAGCAGCTTAGCGACTCCAAATCAGCCCCAGCATTTT.

This clonotype showed up just a few times. The chain combines TRBV28 with TRBJ2-2, with TRBD2 matching 8 bases. CDR3 length: 16 amino acids. V gave up 6 bases and J gave up 0 bases; unmatched junction bases: 6. Germline V lookup: CDR1 MDHEN, CDR2 SYDVKM. CDR3 in DNA: TGTGCCAGCAGCAAAACCGGGAGGGCGAACACCGGGGAGCTGTTTTTT. It yields the protein CASSKTGRANTGELFF.

This clonotype has only a few counts. V gene TRBV4-2 combines with J gene TRBJ2-1; possibly TRBD2 for D (6 bases). The CDR3 sequence is 17 residues long. V dropped 4 bases and J dropped 3 bases, with 19 bases sitting between them. The V gene's germline CDR1 is LGHNA and CDR2 YNFKEQ. The CDR3 bases are TGTGCCAGCAGCCTCTCCCTGCCCGGGACTGGCTACAATGAGCAGTTCTTC. Its protein is CASSLSLPGTGYNEQFF.

This clonotype was counted between two and nine times. The V call is TRBV10-3, the J call TRBJ2-5, with TRBD2 identical over 10 bases. V gave up 6 bases and J gave up 1 base; unmatched junction bases: 8. The CDR3 contains 16 residues. Looked up from germline, CDR1 is ENHRY and CDR2 is SYGVKD. The CDR3 here is CAIRRGLAGVQETQYF. The CDR3 region has the DNA TGTGCCATCAGGAGGGGGCTAGCGGGGGTCCAAGAGACCCAGTACTTC.

The V call is TRBV4-2, the J call TRBJ2-7, with unresolved D. Trimming took 10 bases from V and 0 from J, leaving 16 bases between them. The CDR3 length is 14 residues. CDR1 and CDR2 (germline): LGHNA, YNFKEQ. In DNA form, the CDR3 reads TGTGCCATGGGCCCCGGGCAGAGCTCCTACGAGCAGTACTTC. As protein: CAMGPGQSSYEQYF.

This CDR3 reads CASSTTGYTEAFF. DNA for the CDR3: TGCGCCAGCAGCACCACGGGGTACACTGAAGCTTTCTTT. This rearrangement joins TRBV5-1 to TRBJ1-1; no clear D gene. V lost 4 bases to trimming and J lost 3 bases, with 10 bases between them. This CDR3 spans 13 amino acids. CDR1 and CDR2 from the germline V gene are SGHRS and YFSETQ.

A few counts support this clonotype. This chain connects TRBV6-5 to TRBJ1-1, with a weak D call TRBD1 (5 bases). Germline V gene sequence: CDR1 MNHEY, CDR2 SVGAGI. V lost 2 bases and J lost 4, with 14 bases in between. This CDR3 is built from 15 residues. CDR3 DNA: TGTGCCAGCAGTTACCCCGAATTTGGGGGCACTGAAGCTTTCTTT. This translates into CASSYPEFGGTEAFF.

The V gene is TRBV12-3 or TRBV12-4, the J gene TRBJ2-3; perhaps TRBD1 as D (6 bases). The CDR3 has 14 residues. V was trimmed by 8 bases and J by 5 bases, leaving 17 bases between them. The CDR3 DNA follows: TGTGCCAGCCGCCCGGAGACAGGAGAAGATACGCAGTATTTT. It codes for CASRPETGEDTQYF.